This TCR beta chain was sequenced for a study of blood T cell repertoires in COVID-19. Overall study: Sources were T cells, B-cell-depleted T cells, or PBMCs; the material itself was cDNA or gDNA.

V was shortened by 6 bases and J by 5 bases, with 14 bases between the two germline ends. The CDR3 sequence is 14 residues long. Germline V lookup: CDR1 LNHDA, CDR2 SQIVND (reference sequence). Profiled with immunoSEQ multiplex PCR; TCRdb holds only in-frame clones, not every one. Among over 85,000 clones listed, around 90% were seen once. This clone was recorded only once. Sequences were obtained from peripheral blood. The TCR originated in a woman in her 50s with COVID-19, enrolled during active disease. The rearrangement joins TRBV19 to TRBJ2-1; perhaps TRBD2 as D (5 bases). CDR3 loop: CASRGRGSHNEQFF. For the CDR3, the DNA is TGTGCCAGTAGAGGACGGGGATCCCACAATGAGCAGTTCTTC.